This passage covers 10 T cell receptor beta chains from one sample sequenced in a study of T cells after yellow fever vaccination. A single record per CDR3 protein comes from TCRdb applying MiXCR to the 5' RACE reads. The data contain 95,000 to 100,000 distinct CDR3 sequences, around 5.8% of them seen just once; the ten biggest clones take up about two fifths. The sample consisted of CD8+ T cells sorted from PBMCs, taken 10 days after the yellow fever booster vaccination. The receptors here all came from a man between 18 and 29 years old who received the YFV17D yellow fever vaccine.

This clonotype has ten or more counts. The CDR3: CATSDLVRSPFTGELFF. The CDR3 nucleotides read TGTGCCACCAGTGATTTGGTCCGGTCTCCCTTCACCGGGGAGCTGTTTTTT. The chain employs TRBV24-1 and TRBJ2-2; D gene uncertain. Germline V gives CDR1 KGHDR, CDR2 SFDVKD. CDR3 size: 17 residues. Between the trimmed V and J ends, which lost 0 bases and 4 bases, there was a span of 14 bases.

The chain combines TRBV10-2 with TRBJ1-5; 7 nucleotides match TRBD1. The CDR3 covers 14 residues. Looked up from germline, CDR1 is WSHSY and CDR2 is SAAADI. The V gene end was trimmed by 5 bases and the J gene end by 6 bases; junction bases not matched to a gene: 7. The DNA of the CDR3 is TGCGCCAGCAGTCGACAGGGAGGGGGTCAGCCCCAGCATTTT. It codes for CASSRQGGGQPQHF.

This clonotype turned up a few times. The rearrangement links TRBV5-4 to TRBJ2-7; TRBD2 is a possible D gene (6 bases). This CDR3 comprises 13 residues. V was trimmed by 4 bases and J by 6 bases, leaving 14 bases between them. Germline assignment: CDR1 SGHNT and CDR2 YYREEE (reference sequence). Written as DNA, the CDR3 is TGTGCCAGCAGCCTAGGGACTGATGGCGAGCAGTACGTC. Translated, it gives CASSLGTDGEQYV.

This chain links TRBV20-1 with TRBJ1-1; D might be TRBD1 (5 bases). Trimming removed 5 bases at V and 0 bases at J, with 10 bases between. Germline CDR1 reads DFQATT; CDR2 reads SNEGSKA (reference sequence). The CDR3 extends over 13 amino acids. CDR3 sequence (DNA): TGCAGTGCTTTAGGGGCCGTGAACACTGAAGCTTTCTTT. Its protein is CSALGAVNTEAFF.

This clonotype was detected many times. The V gene is TRBV6-5, the J gene TRBJ2-2; D is ambiguous. The V gene's germline CDR1 is MNHEY and CDR2 SVGAGI. The CDR3 sequence is 12 residues long. V was trimmed by 6 bases and J by 5 bases, leaving 7 bases between them. This CDR3 reads CASRKRTGELFF. The CDR3 coding sequence is TGTGCCAGCAGGAAGAGGACCGGGGAGCTGTTTTTT.

The chain employs TRBV2 and TRBJ2-1; no clear D. V shed 6 bases and J shed 7 bases, with 10 bases lying between them. Germline V gives CDR1 SNHLY, CDR2 FYNNEI. CDR3 length equals 12 residues. The CDR3 loop is CASSEWVNEQFF. CDR3 DNA sequence: TGTGCCAGCAGCGAGTGGGTGAATGAGCAGTTCTTC.

The chain combines TRBV20-1 with TRBJ2-7, with D perhaps matching TRBD1 (5 bases). The ends were cut back, 3 bases at V and 2 bases at J, with 8 bases in the middle. CDR1 is DFQATT, CDR2 SNEGSKA, per germline (reference sequence). The CDR3 has 12 amino acids. For the CDR3, the DNA is TGCAGTGCTAGCGACAGCGCCTACGAGCAGTACGTC. The encoded protein is CSASDSAYEQYV.

This clonotype appeared a few times. This chain links TRBV7-6 with TRBJ2-7; D is possibly TRBD1 (5 bases). Trimming shortened V by 1 base and J by 5 bases, and 12 bases separated the two germline ends. CDR1 is SGHVS and CDR2 is FNYEAQ in the germline V gene. This CDR3 is built from 14 residues. CDR3 loop: CASSLGRQGDEQYV. The DNA for the CDR3 is TGTGCCAGCAGCTTAGGTCGGCAGGGTGACGAGCAGTACGTC.

Here the CDR3 DNA reads TGCGCCAGCAGCCAAGGAGGGACAGGACGATACGAGCAGTACTTC. Its protein is CASSQGGTGRYEQYF. The chain recombines TRBV4-1 with TRBJ2-7; TRBD1 matches at 8 bases. The ends lost 1 base at V and 4 bases at J; junction bases unmatched: 6. The CDR3 is made up of 15 amino acids. Germline V gives CDR1 MGHRA, CDR2 YSYEKL.

The chain has TRBV7-2 and TRBJ1-2; the D gene is possibly TRBD1 (5 bases). CDR1 SGHTA and CDR2 FQGNSA come from the germline V gene. The V and J ends lost 5 bases and 6 bases respectively, with 10 bases between them. The CDR3 has 12 residues. CDR3 residues: CASSPEGNGYTF. In nucleotides, the CDR3 is TGTGCCAGCAGCCCCGAGGGGAATGGCTACACCTTC. Full variable domain (outside the CDR3, taken from reference TRBV7-2 and TRBJ1-2): GAGVSQSPSNKVTEKGKDVELRCDPISGHTALYWYRQSLGQGLEFLIYFQGNSAPDKSGLPSDRFSAERTGGSVSTLTIQRTQQEDSAVYLCASSPEGNGYTFGSGTRLTVV.